This passage covers 13 T cell receptor beta chains from one sample sequenced in a study of post-analysis software for immune sequencing data. The TCR beta cDNA libraries contained unique molecular identifiers. One entry per CDR3 protein results from TCRdb running MiXCR on the PCR reads. The table has about 500,000 distinct CDR3 sequences, under 55% seen once. Findings of the study overall: A handful of TRBV segments appeared more often in patients than in controls, and TRBV5-6, TRBV5-1 and TRBV20-1 were among these.

For these receptors, no antigen is known. Sequencing was performed on blood. These receptor sequences come from a girl aged 10-17 years with multiple sclerosis.

V is TRBV6-4 and J is TRBJ2-3; 12 bases map to TRBD2. Looked up from germline, CDR1 is MRHNA and CDR2 is SNTAGT. J was trimmed by 4 bases and V by 5 bases; bases with no gene match: 4. The CDR3 spans 15 residues. CDR3 amino acids: CASSRLAGESDTQYF. The CDR3, as DNA: TGTGCCAGCAGTCGACTAGCGGGAGAGTCAGATACGCAGTATTTT.

The genes are TRBV6-5 and TRBJ1-1, with D unclear. Trimming pared 0 bases from V and 5 bases from J, leaving 13 bases between. The germline V gene encodes CDR1 MNHEY and CDR2 SVGAGI. This CDR3 spans 15 amino acids. The CDR3, as DNA: TGTGCCAGCAGTTACTCGCCCGGGATAGAGACTGAAGCTTTCTTT. As protein: CASSYSPGIETEAFF.

The V gene is TRBV28, the J gene TRBJ1-1; TRBD1 aligns across 7 bases. The CDR3 sequence is 13 residues long. The germline gives CDR1 MDHEN, CDR2 SYDVKM. J was trimmed by 7 bases and V by 5 bases; bases with no gene match: 7. The CDR3 loop reads CASSPIRQGEAFF. The CDR3, as DNA: TGTGCCAGCAGTCCGATCCGACAGGGTGAAGCTTTCTTT. Filled out from reference TRBV28 and TRBJ1-1, the complete variable domain reads DVKVTQSSRYLVKRTGEKVFLECVQDMDHENMFWYRQDPGLGLRLIYFSYDVKMKEKGDIPEGYSVSREKKERFSLILESASTNQTSMYLCASSPIRQGEAFFGQGTRLTVV.

The chain employs TRBV7-9 and TRBJ1-5; D unclear. Germline V CDR1 and CDR2: SEHNR, FQNEAQ (reference sequence). The CDR3 extends over 13 amino acids. V lost 0 bases and J 5 bases, leaving 5 bases between the germline ends. The CDR3 DNA follows: TGTGCCAGCAGCTTAGCGCAAGATCAGCCCCAGCATTTT. Translated, it gives CASSLAQDQPQHF.

This clonotype has more than one count but fewer than ten. The chain is built from TRBV7-2 and TRBJ1-2; D is ambiguous. This CDR3 is built from 14 residues. Looked up from germline, CDR1 is SGHTA and CDR2 is FQGNSA. V gave up 4 bases and J gave up 8 bases, with 17 bases separating them. DNA for the CDR3: TGTGCCAGCAGCTACACCCCCGGTCCCGGGGGCTACACCTTC. Protein product: CASSYTPGPGGYTF.

V usage is TRBV14 and J usage is TRBJ1-1; D is undetermined. V was shortened by 1 base and J by 7 bases, with 7 bases between the two germline ends. Germline V gene sequence: CDR1 SGHDN, CDR2 FVKESK. The CDR3 runs 12 residues. The CDR3 DNA sequence: TGTGCCAGCAGCCAAGTCCGGAATGAAGCTTTCTTT. Its protein product is CASSQVRNEAFF. Together with reference TRBV14 and TRBJ1-1, the CDR3 gives the full variable domain: EAGVTQFPSHSVIEKGQTVTLRCDPISGHDNLYWYRRVMGKEIKFLLHFVKESKQDESGMPNNRFLAERTGGTYSTLKVQPAELEDSGVYFCASSQVRNEAFFGQGTRLTVV.

This rearrangement joins TRBV20-1 to TRBJ2-1; D might be TRBD2 (7 bases). Germline V gives CDR1 DFQATT, CDR2 SNEGSKA (reference sequence). The CDR3 length is 16 residues. CDR3 loop: CSTKGGRERDYNEQFF. For the CDR3, the DNA is TGCAGCACTAAGGGGGGTCGGGAGCGGGACTACAATGAGCAGTTCTTC.

The chain has TRBV2 and TRBJ1-2; 9 nucleotides match TRBD1. V lost 6 bases to trimming and J lost 7 bases; unmatched junction nucleotides: 6. This CDR3 comprises 13 residues. Germline-derived CDR1 and CDR2 are SNHLY and FYNNEI. CDR3 nucleotides: TGTGCCAGCAGCGCAACAGGGGGCTTTGGCTACACCTTC. It codes for CASSATGGFGYTF.

This clonotype was found a few times. The V and J genes are TRBV29-1 and TRBJ2-5; 10 bases fit TRBD2. Trimming took 2 bases from V and 7 from J; bases not matched to a gene: 10. The CDR3 sequence is 15 residues long. Germline V gene data show CDR1 as SQVTM and CDR2 as ANQGSEA. The CDR3 sequence: CSVESWLAGEGTQYF. Here the CDR3 DNA reads TGCAGCGTTGAAAGCTGGCTAGCGGGAGAGGGGACCCAGTACTTC.

In its sample, this clonotype was seen a few times. The V and J genes are TRBV12-3 or TRBV12-4 and TRBJ1-5, with 8 bases lining up with TRBD1. The CDR3 has 18 residues. The V segment lost 6 bases and the J segment 0 bases; nucleotides outside the gene matches: 13. The CDR3: CASRAGTGGTYSNQPQHF. CDR3 DNA sequence: TGTGCCAGCAGAGCCGGGACAGGCGGAACCTATAGCAATCAGCCCCAGCATTTT.

This clonotype occurred a few times. The genes are TRBV4-1 and TRBJ2-7; D not resolved. CDR1 and CDR2 from the germline V gene are MGHRA and YSYEKL. This CDR3 is built from 14 residues. Trimming stripped 0 bases from V and 0 bases from J, with 6 bases between. CDR3 sequence: CASSQDNPSYEQYF. DNA for the CDR3: TGCGCCAGCAGCCAAGATAACCCCTCCTACGAGCAGTACTTC.

This clonotype was picked up a small number of times. The chain has TRBV27 and TRBJ2-7; 10 bases match TRBD2. The CDR3 totals 16 residues. Trimming removed 7 bases from V and 4 bases from J; junction bases left unmatched: 13. The germline V gene has CDR1 MNHEY and CDR2 SMNVEV (reference sequence). The CDR3 DNA reads TGTGCCAGCATCGCGTCGGGGCTAGCGGGAGTATACGAGCAGTACTTC. As protein: CASIASGLAGVYEQYF.

This sequence joins TRBV5-1 and TRBJ1-1; 8 bases map to TRBD1. Trimming at V came to 3 bases and at J to 0 bases, leaving 4 bases not matched to a gene. Looked up from germline, CDR1 is SGHRS and CDR2 is YFSETQ. This CDR3 is built from 15 residues. For the CDR3, the DNA is TGCGCCAGCAGCTCCGACAGGGGAGTGAACACTGAAGCTTTCTTT. It specifies CASSSDRGVNTEAFF.